These 19 T cell receptor beta chains share one sample of origin, sequenced in a study of human T cells and chemical hapten exposure. Each CDR3 protein is one row after TCRdb ran MiXCR on the RACE reads. The sample holds around 150,000 distinct CDR3 sequences, 14% seen once. The time point here: patch test 1, 2 weeks after DPC sensitization. Treatment in this sample: therapeutic diphenylcyclopropenone sensitization with weekly scalp DPC. The sample in question was whole blood, obtained in connection with sensitization to the hapten diphenylcyclopropenone (DPC). The receptors stem from a woman in her thirties with alopecia areata. Some clones in this sample may be carry-over from other donors' samples.

The chain joins TRBV5-6 to TRBJ2-7; tentative D call: TRBD1 (6 bases). Germline V gene data show CDR1 as SGHDT and CDR2 as YYEEEE. This CDR3 region has 15 residues. The V end was cut by 0 bases, the J end by 3 bases, with 13 bases between. The CDR3 reads CASSLGQAQIYEQYF. CDR3 nucleotides: TGTGCCAGCAGCTTGGGACAGGCGCAGATCTACGAGCAGTACTTC.

This clonotype has more than one count but fewer than ten. The rearrangement links TRBV12-3 or TRBV12-4 to TRBJ1-5; D unclear. There are 10 residues in the CDR3. V lost 6 bases and J 16 bases, leaving 13 bases between the germline ends. The CDR3 loop reads CASRGGLEHF. The CDR3 DNA is TGTGCCAGCAGGGGAGGTTTGGAACATTTT.

A few counts support this clonotype. The chain combines TRBV18 with TRBJ2-1, with 8 positions matching TRBD2. The CDR3 has 17 amino acids. V was pared by 1 base and J by 10 bases, with 15 bases of the junction left unmatched. Germline values: CDR1 KGHSH, CDR2 LQKENI. CDR3 in DNA: TGTGCCAGCTCACCACGTGAGAGCGGGAGTGTTGTTTTAGAGCAGTTCTTC. This translates into CASSPRESGSVVLEQFF.

The chain links TRBV20-1 to TRBJ1-1; a possible D gene is TRBD1 (6 bases). The V end was cut by 4 bases, the J end by 3 bases, with 15 bases between. Germline lookup yields CDR1 DFQATT and CDR2 SNEGSKA (reference sequence). The CDR3 is 14 amino acids. The CDR3 coding sequence is TGCAGTGCTACCCAGTCGGGGGCCCACACTGAAGCTTTCTTT. It translates to CSATQSGAHTEAFF.

The J gene is TRBJ1-3, the V gene TRBV9; D is undetermined. The V and J ends lost 4 bases and 2 bases respectively, with 13 bases between them. The germline V gene encodes CDR1 SGDLS and CDR2 YYNGEE. The CDR3 runs to 15 residues. In nucleotides, the CDR3 is TGTGCCAGCAGCCCCGGAAGGTTAACTGGAAACACCATATATTTT. Its protein product is CASSPGRLTGNTIYF.

The chain joins TRBV6-1 to TRBJ1-1; no definite D call. The CDR3 consists of 13 residues. Germline CDR1 MNHNS, CDR2 SASEGT. V lost 6 bases and J 2 bases, leaving 10 bases between the germline ends. The CDR3 reads CASRARVNTEAFF. The CDR3 bases are TGTGCCAGCAGGGCCCGGGTCAACACTGAAGCTTTCTTT.

This clonotype was detected a few times. The rearrangement uses TRBV28 and TRBJ2-3; 9 bases fit TRBD2. J was trimmed by 1 base and V by 6 bases; bases with no gene match: 14. The CDR3 runs to 18 residues. Germline loops: CDR1 MDHEN, CDR2 SYDVKM. In DNA form, the CDR3 reads TGTGCCAGCAGACTTTGGGAGGCGGGAGGGCCTGGCACAGATACGCAGTATTTT. The encoded protein is CASRLWEAGGPGTDTQYF.

This clonotype was observed a few times. The rearrangement links TRBV28 to TRBJ1-2; perhaps TRBD1 as D (5 bases). Trimming stripped 5 bases from V and 2 bases from J, with 12 bases between. This CDR3 has 14 residues. The germline CDR1 and CDR2 sequences are MDHEN and SYDVKM. The CDR3 sequence: CASSMPGRNYGYTF. Written as DNA, the CDR3 is TGTGCCAGCAGTATGCCGGGACGGAACTATGGCTACACCTTC.

This clonotype was detected only a few times. In DNA, the CDR3 is TGTGCTAGTGGTTTCGAGGCGCGAACTGAAGCTTTCTTT. Translation: CASGFEARTEAFF. The chain employs TRBV12-5 and TRBJ1-1; D not certain. Germline V gene lookup returns CDR1 LGHNT and CDR2 FRNRAP. The CDR3 runs to 13 residues. V lost 3 bases to trimming and J lost 5 bases, with 10 bases between them.

The gene calls are TRBV20-1 and TRBJ2-3; D is undetermined. The germline V and J ends were trimmed by 0 bases and 2 bases, with 6 bases remaining between them. Looked up from germline, CDR1 is DFQATT and CDR2 is SNEGSKA (reference sequence). This CDR3 has 13 residues. The DNA of the CDR3 is TGCAGTGCTAGAGATTCCTACACAGATACGCAGTATTTT. As protein: CSARDSYTDTQYF.

The V and J genes are TRBV6-2 or TRBV6-3 and TRBJ2-1, with 9 bases that match TRBD1. CDR1 is MNHEY, CDR2 SVGEGT, per germline. The CDR3 runs to 18 residues. V trimming: 0 bases; J trimming: 1 base; junction bases outside the gene matches: 7. The CDR3 reads CASSYSLGQGLSYNEQFF. In DNA, the CDR3 is TGTGCCAGCAGTTACTCGTTGGGACAGGGCCTTTCCTACAATGAGCAGTTCTTC.

This clonotype was seen a handful of times. This chain connects TRBV20-1 to TRBJ2-1; D ambiguous. Germline lookup yields CDR1 DFQATT and CDR2 SNEGSKA (reference sequence). Trimming pared 6 bases from V and 2 bases from J, leaving 11 bases between. This CDR3 has 13 amino acids. Here the CDR3 DNA reads TGCAGTGCGCTAAAAGCGACCTACAATGAGCAGTTCTTC. It yields the protein CSALKATYNEQFF.

J is TRBJ2-3 and V is TRBV29-1; maybe TRBD2 (6 bases). The CDR3 covers 13 residues. V lost 4 bases to trimming and J lost 4 bases, with 12 bases between them. Germline V gene lookup returns CDR1 SQVTM and CDR2 ANQGSEA. For the CDR3, the DNA is TGCAGCGTTGCCGGGGGTCAACCAGATACGCAGTATTTT. Protein: CSVAGGQPDTQYF.

In this sample, this clonotype turned up a few times. The chain carries TRBV29-1 and TRBJ2-7, with D tentatively TRBD2 (5 bases). Germline lookup yields CDR1 SQVTM and CDR2 ANQGSEA. This CDR3 spans 12 amino acids. Between the trimmed V and J ends, which lost 4 bases and 6 bases, there was a span of 13 bases. CDR3 DNA: TGCAGCGTTGTCCAGTGGAGCGGCGAGCAGTACTTC. It codes for CSVVQWSGEQYF.

This clonotype showed up just a few times. Here the CDR3 reads CSVAANPTGDEQYF. The CDR3 bases are TGCAGCGTTGCCGCAAACCCGACAGGGGACGAGCAGTACTTC. This chain joins TRBV29-1 and TRBJ2-7, with 8 bases lining up with TRBD1. The CDR3 is 14 amino acids. Germline CDR1 reads SQVTM; CDR2 reads ANQGSEA. V shed 4 bases, J shed 5 bases, and the junction held 10 bases outside the gene matches.

This clonotype was detected once. V and J are TRBV20-1 and TRBJ2-7, with D perhaps matching TRBD2 (5 bases). This CDR3 has 14 residues. Trimming took 5 bases from V and 4 from J, leaving 18 bases between them. Germline V lookup: CDR1 DFQATT, CDR2 SNEGSKA (reference sequence). The CDR3 spells CSAGGRLGSYEQYF. DNA of the CDR3: TGCAGTGCTGGCGGGCGTCTAGGATCTTACGAGCAGTACTTC.

Many counts were recorded for this clonotype. The chain links TRBV2 to TRBJ2-1; possibly TRBD2 for D (5 bases). V lost 2 bases and J 1 base, leaving 9 bases between the germline ends. The V gene's germline CDR1 is SNHLY and CDR2 FYNNEI. This CDR3 has 15 residues. The CDR3, as DNA: TGTGCCAGCAGTGAAAGGAGCGGTTCCTACAATGAGCAGTTCTTC. Protein sequence: CASSERSGSYNEQFF.

This clonotype was observed a few times. The chain couples TRBV6-6 to TRBJ2-1; 15 nucleotides match TRBD2. Germline CDR1 reads MNHNY; CDR2 reads SVGAGI (reference sequence). The V and J ends lost 5 bases and 9 bases, in that order; junction bases with no gene match: 14. CDR3 length: 18 residues. This CDR3 is CASSLRTSGGALLAEQFF. The CDR3, as DNA: TGTGCCAGCAGTCTAAGGACTAGCGGGGGGGCCCTATTAGCTGAGCAGTTCTTC.

This clonotype was counted at least ten times. The chain employs TRBV6-5 and TRBJ2-5; the match to TRBD1 covers 9 bases. The CDR3 runs 13 residues. Germline lookup yields CDR1 MNHEY and CDR2 SVGAGI. With V trimmed by 4 bases and J by 5 bases, 2 bases remained unmatched. The CDR3 reads CASSSTGGETQYF. DNA for the CDR3: TGTGCCAGCAGTTCCACAGGGGGCGAGACCCAGTACTTC.